This T cell receptor beta chain was captured in a study of Tregs in tolerant kidney transplant recipients. Study-wide background: Recipients received nonmyeloablative bone marrow transplants from related graft donors, with transient mixed chimerism. Study-wide findings and caveats: Donor-specific Treg expansion exceeded global Treg expansion in tolerant patients, suggesting antigen drive.

Assay used: immunoSEQ multiplex PCR; TCRdb lists only in-frame clones, some missing. The data show tens of thousands of clones, about 91% seen once. Germline CDR1 reads LNHDA; CDR2 reads SQIVND (reference sequence). V gave up 1 base and J gave up 2 bases, with 5 bases separating them. The CDR3 totals 13 residues. In regard to this clone: Its antigen remains unidentified.

The sequencing here drew on Tregs from blood, taken before the transplant. This clonotype was obtained from a human donor who received a combined kidney and bone marrow transplant. V usage is TRBV19 and J usage is TRBJ2-5; D gene unclear. As DNA, the CDR3 is TGTGCCAGTAGTATAGTCGGACAAGAGACCCAGTACTTC. Translation: CASSIVGQETQYF.